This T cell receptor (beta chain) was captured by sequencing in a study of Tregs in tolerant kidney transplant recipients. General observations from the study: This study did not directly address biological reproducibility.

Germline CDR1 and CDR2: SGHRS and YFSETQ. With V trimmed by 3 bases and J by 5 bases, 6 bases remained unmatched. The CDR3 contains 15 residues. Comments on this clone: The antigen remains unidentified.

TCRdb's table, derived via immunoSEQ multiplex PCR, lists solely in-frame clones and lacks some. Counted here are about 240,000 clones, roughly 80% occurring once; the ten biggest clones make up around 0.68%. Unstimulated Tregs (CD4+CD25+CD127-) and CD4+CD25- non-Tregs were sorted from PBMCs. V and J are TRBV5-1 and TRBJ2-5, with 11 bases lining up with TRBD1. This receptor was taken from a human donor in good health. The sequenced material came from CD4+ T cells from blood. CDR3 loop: CASSCGQGARETQYF. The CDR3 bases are TGCGCCAGCAGCTGCGGACAGGGGGCTAGGGAGACCCAGTACTTC.